The subject of this entry is one TCR beta chain. V trimming: 0 bases; J trimming: 7 bases; junction bases outside the gene matches: 13. The CDR3 totals 18 residues. Germline CDR1 and CDR2: SNHLY and FYNNEI. Genomic DNA in an amount of 2 to 2.5 micrograms was extracted from cryopreserved PBMCs and used for the preparation of TCR beta libraries. This sample is drawn from a study of cytotoxic CD8 clonotypes in ibrutinib-treated CLL. Repertoires were generated with immunoSEQ multiplex PCR, while TCRdb's copy carries only in-frame clones and drops some. The sample has 65,000 to 95,000 clones; 85% to 90% are singletons.

The specimen was PBMCs, collected before ibrutinib treatment. This chain uses TRBV2 with TRBJ1-4; 8 bases fit TRBD1. This sequence was found in a human donor with chronic lymphocytic leukemia. The CDR3 DNA follows: TGTGCCAGCAGTGAAGCCGGGACAGGATCTGGGTTGGCTGAAAAACTGTTTTTT. Protein: CASSEAGTGSGLAEKLFF.